The present T cell receptor (beta chain) was sequenced within a study of shared clonotypes between healthy human individuals. Study results and caveats: Blood alone was sampled, and tissue repertoires likely differ.

Sequencing was at deep level. TCRdb's table, derived via immunoSEQ multiplex PCR, lists solely in-frame clones and lacks some. Of under 1,100,000 clones in the sample, about three quarters are singletons; the top ten hold around 1.5%. This clone appeared a single time. What it binds is not known. The CDR3 extends over 15 amino acids. V lost 2 bases, J lost 2 bases, and 13 bases lay in between. Germline CDR1 and CDR2: MNHEY and SVGAGI. Material for sequencing was memory CD4+ T cells sorted from blood. Stated subset: CD45RA-negative fraction. The receptor's source is a man aged 18 to 35 in good health. This chain connects TRBV6-5 to TRBJ2-7; the D call may be TRBD1 or TRBD2 (5 bases each). The CDR3 here is CASSYRDVGTYEQYF. CDR3 coding DNA: TGTGCCAGCAGTTACCGGGACGTAGGAACCTACGAGCAGTACTTC.